This T cell receptor (beta chain) emerged from a study of tumor-infiltrating lymphocytes in localized non-small cell lung cancer. Study-wide findings and caveats: Different pieces of the same tissue were used for each assay. TCR sequencing covered a subset of patients with enough tissue.

Comments on this clone: The target antigen is unknown.

Germline assignment: CDR1 SGHRS and CDR2 YFSETQ. V lost 1 base to trimming and J lost 3 bases, with 10 bases between them. The CDR3 is 14 amino acids. Assay used: immunoSEQ multiplex PCR; TCRdb lists only in-frame clones, some missing. Here the sample spans 5,000 or so clones, approximately 66% being singletons. The chain joins TRBV5-1 to TRBJ2-5, with D uncertain. The sequencing input was lung tumor tissue. The sequence came from a human donor with non-small cell lung cancer. The CDR3 sequence: CASSLMGGEETQYF. As DNA, the CDR3 is TGCGCCAGCAGCTTGATGGGCGGTGAAGAGACCCAGTACTTC.